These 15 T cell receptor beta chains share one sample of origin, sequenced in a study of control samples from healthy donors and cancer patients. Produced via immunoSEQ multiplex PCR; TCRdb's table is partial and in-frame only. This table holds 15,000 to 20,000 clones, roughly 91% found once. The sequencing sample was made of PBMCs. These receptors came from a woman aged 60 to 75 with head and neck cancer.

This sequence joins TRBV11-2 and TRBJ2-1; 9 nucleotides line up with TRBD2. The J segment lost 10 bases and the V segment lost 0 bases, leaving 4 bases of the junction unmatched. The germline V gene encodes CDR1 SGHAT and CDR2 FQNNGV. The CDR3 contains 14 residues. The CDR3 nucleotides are TGTGCCAGCAGCTTAGATGCGGGAGGGCGAGAGCAGTTCTTC. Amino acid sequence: CASSLDAGGREQFF.

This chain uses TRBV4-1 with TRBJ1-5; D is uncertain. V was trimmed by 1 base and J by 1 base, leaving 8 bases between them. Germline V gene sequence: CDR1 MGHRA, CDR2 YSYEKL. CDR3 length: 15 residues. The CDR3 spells CASSQAGLSNQPQHF. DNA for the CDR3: TGCGCCAGCAGCCAAGCTGGGTTGAGCAATCAGCCCCAGCATTTT.

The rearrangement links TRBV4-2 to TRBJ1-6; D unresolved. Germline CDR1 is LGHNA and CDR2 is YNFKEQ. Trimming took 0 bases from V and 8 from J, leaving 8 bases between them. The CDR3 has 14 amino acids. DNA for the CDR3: TGTGCCAGCAGCCAAGATCCACCGGATTCACCCCTCCACTTT. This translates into CASSQDPPDSPLHF.

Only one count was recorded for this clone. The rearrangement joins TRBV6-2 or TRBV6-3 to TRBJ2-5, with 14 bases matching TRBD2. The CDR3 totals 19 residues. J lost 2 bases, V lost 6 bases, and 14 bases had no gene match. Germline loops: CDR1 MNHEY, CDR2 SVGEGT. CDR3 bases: TGTGCCAGCAGCGGGGATCTCGGGACTAGCGGGAGACGTCAAGAGACCCAGTACTTC. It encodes CASSGDLGTSGRRQETQYF.

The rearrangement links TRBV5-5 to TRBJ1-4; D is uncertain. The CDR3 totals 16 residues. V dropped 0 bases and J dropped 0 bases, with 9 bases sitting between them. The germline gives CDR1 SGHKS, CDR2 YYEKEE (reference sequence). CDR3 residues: CASSLGLSATNEKLFF. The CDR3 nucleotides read TGTGCCAGCAGCTTGGGCTTGTCAGCAACTAATGAAAAACTGTTTTTT.

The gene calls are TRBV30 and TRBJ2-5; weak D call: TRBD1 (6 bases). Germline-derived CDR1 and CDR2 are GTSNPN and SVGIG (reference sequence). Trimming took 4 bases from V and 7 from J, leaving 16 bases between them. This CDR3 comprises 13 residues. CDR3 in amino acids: CAWIRQERGTQYF. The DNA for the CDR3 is TGTGCCTGGATTAGACAGGAGCGAGGGACCCAGTACTTC.

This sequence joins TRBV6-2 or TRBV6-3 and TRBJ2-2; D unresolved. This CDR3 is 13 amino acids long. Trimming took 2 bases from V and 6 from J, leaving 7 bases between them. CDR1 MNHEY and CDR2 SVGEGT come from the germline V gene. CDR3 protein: CASSYGASGELFF. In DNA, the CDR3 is TGTGCCAGCAGTTACGGCGCCTCCGGGGAGCTGTTTTTT.

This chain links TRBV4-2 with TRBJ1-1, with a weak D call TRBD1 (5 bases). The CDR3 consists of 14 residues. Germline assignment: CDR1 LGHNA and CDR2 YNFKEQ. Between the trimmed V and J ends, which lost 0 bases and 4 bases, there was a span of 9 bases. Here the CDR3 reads CASSQEQRGTEAFF. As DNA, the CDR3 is TGTGCCAGCAGCCAAGAACAGAGGGGCACTGAAGCTTTCTTT.

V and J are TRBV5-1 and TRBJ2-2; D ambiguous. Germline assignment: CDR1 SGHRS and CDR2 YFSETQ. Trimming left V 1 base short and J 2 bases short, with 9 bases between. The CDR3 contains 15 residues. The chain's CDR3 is CASSLNGQNTGELFF. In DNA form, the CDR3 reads TGCGCCAGCAGCTTGAACGGGCAAAACACCGGGGAGCTGTTTTTT.

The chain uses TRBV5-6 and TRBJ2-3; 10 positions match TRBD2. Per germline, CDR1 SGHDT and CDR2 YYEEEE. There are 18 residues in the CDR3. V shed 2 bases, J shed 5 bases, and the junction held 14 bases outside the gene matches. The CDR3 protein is CASSFDRGLAGVRDTQYF. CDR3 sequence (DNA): TGTGCCAGCAGCTTCGACAGGGGCCTAGCGGGAGTTCGAGATACGCAGTATTTT. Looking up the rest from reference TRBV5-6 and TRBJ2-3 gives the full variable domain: DAGVTQSPTHLIKTRGQQVTLRCSPKSGHDTVSWYQQALGQGPQFIFQYYEEEERQRGNFPDRFSGHQFPNYSSELNVNALLLGDSALYLCASSFDRGLAGVRDTQYFGPGTRLTVL.

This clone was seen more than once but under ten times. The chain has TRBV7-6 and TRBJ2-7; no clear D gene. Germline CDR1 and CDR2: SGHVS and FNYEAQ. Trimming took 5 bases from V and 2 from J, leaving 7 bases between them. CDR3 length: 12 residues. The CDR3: CASSERPYEQYF. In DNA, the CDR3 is TGTGCCAGCAGCGAACGACCCTACGAGCAGTACTTC.

CDR3 in amino acids: CASSMGRLLSYNEQFF. CDR3 in DNA: TGTGCCAGTAGTATGGGGCGACTACTTTCCTACAATGAGCAGTTCTTC. This rearrangement joins TRBV19 to TRBJ2-1; D tentatively fits TRBD1 or TRBD2 (5 bases each). V was pared by 3 bases and J by 1 base, with 13 bases between. CDR1 is LNHDA and CDR2 is SQIVND in the germline V gene (reference sequence). The CDR3 consists of 16 residues.

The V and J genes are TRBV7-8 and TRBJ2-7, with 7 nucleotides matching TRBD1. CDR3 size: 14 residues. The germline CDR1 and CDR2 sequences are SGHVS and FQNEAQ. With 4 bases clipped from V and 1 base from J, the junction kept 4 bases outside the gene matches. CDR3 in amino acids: CASSWDRRSYEQYF. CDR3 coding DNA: TGTGCCAGCAGCTGGGACAGAAGGTCCTACGAGCAGTACTTC.

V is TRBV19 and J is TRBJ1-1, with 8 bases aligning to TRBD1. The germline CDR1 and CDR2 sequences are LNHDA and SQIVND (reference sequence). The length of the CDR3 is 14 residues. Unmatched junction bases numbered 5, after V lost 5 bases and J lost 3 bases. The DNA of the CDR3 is TGTGCCAGTAGTCCGCCAGGGGGCCACACTGAAGCTTTCTTT. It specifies CASSPPGGHTEAFF.

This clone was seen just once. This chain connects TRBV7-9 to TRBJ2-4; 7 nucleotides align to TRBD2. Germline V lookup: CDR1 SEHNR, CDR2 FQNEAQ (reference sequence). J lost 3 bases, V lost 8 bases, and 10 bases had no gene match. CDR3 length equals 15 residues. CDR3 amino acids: CASRGDFKGKNIQYF. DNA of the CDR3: TGTGCCAGCCGGGGGGACTTTAAAGGCAAAAACATTCAGTACTTC.